Listed here is a single TCR beta chain. In the source study's methods: How many nucleated cells were present was estimated from reference gene primer amplification. Assay: immunoSEQ multiplex PCR; the TCRdb copy retains only in-frame clones and omits some. Clone size and V and J calls were adopted from that table, with D and trimming inferred from the DNA. The sample includes around 190,000 clones, around 90% of them seen just once. This sample was taken from a study of blood T cell repertoires in COVID-19. Study details: The analysed material was cDNA or gDNA that came from T cells, B-cell-depleted T cells, or PBMCs.

Looked up from germline, CDR1 is LGHDT and CDR2 is YNNKEL (reference sequence). This CDR3 comprises 18 residues. V gave up 2 bases and J gave up 1 base, with 20 bases separating them. Clinical history as reported by participants underpinned cohort assignment. This sequence originates from a man between 18 and 29 years old with acute COVID-19. The chain employs TRBV3-1 (or the pseudogene TRBV3-2) and TRBJ1-1; D perhaps matches TRBD1 (6 bases). The material sequenced was PBMCs or T cells enriched from blood (not recorded which). DNA for the CDR3: TGTGCCAGCAGCCAACAATTTGAGGCGGACAGCCCGAACACTGAAGCTTTCTTT. Protein product: CASSQQFEADSPNTEAFF.